The 27 T cell receptor beta chains in this list originate from one sample, sequenced in a study of control samples from healthy donors and cancer patients. Measured with immunoSEQ multiplex PCR; TCRdb has only the in-frame clones, and not every one. The table lists some 140,000 clones, roughly 90% of them singletons, with approximately 11% in the top ten. The sequencing sample was made of blood. The receptors derive from a man under 40 in good health.

This clone has just one count. The chain combines TRBV30 with TRBJ1-3; no definite D call. The ends were cut back, 1 base at V and 11 bases at J, with 18 bases in the middle. From germline, CDR1 is GTSNPN and CDR2 SVGIG (reference sequence). The CDR3 consists of 14 residues. This chain's CDR3 is CAWSGITPGGAIYF. Here the CDR3 DNA reads TGTGCCTGGAGTGGAATTACCCCGGGAGGCGCCATATATTTT.

The chain joins TRBV11-2 to TRBJ1-3; D call uncertain. This CDR3 is 13 amino acids long. Per germline, CDR1 SGHAT and CDR2 FQNNGV. Between the trimmed V and J ends, which lost 5 bases and 1 base, there was a span of 6 bases. The CDR3 coding sequence is TGTGCCAGCAGCAGGGAATCTGGAAACACCATATATTTT. The encoded protein is CASSRESGNTIYF. Together with reference TRBV11-2 and TRBJ1-3, the CDR3 gives the full variable domain: EAGVAQSPRYKIIEKRQSVAFWCNPISGHATLYWYQQILGQGPKLLIQFQNNGVVDDSQLPKDRFSAERLKGVDSTLKIQPAKLEDSAVYLCASSRESGNTIYFGEGSWLTVV.

The genes are TRBV3-1 (or the pseudogene TRBV3-2) and TRBJ2-1; 10 nucleotides align to TRBD1. Germline V lookup: CDR1 LGHDT, CDR2 YNNKEL (reference sequence). This CDR3 region has 16 residues. V lost 5 bases, J lost 5 bases, and 9 bases stayed unmatched. The CDR3 region is CASSYVGTGVDNEQFF. The CDR3 nucleotides are TGTGCCAGCAGCTACGTTGGGACAGGGGTAGACAATGAGCAGTTCTTC.

The V and J genes are TRBV27 and TRBJ2-5; weak D call: TRBD2 (7 bases). There are 18 residues in the CDR3. Trimming took off 1 base at V and 1 base at J, with 19 bases between the two ends. Looked up from germline, CDR1 is MNHEY and CDR2 is SMNVEV (reference sequence). The CDR3 is CASSLFPEGGGSQETQYF. The CDR3 DNA is TGTGCCAGCAGTTTATTCCCGGAGGGGGGGGGTTCCCAAGAGACCCAGTACTTC.

CDR3 DNA: TGTGCCAGCAGCCCCATTAGCGTCACAGGGTACTATGGCTACACCTTC. It encodes CASSPISVTGYYGYTF. The chain couples TRBV11-2 to TRBJ1-2, with TRBD1 as a possible D gene (6 bases). Germline values: CDR1 SGHAT, CDR2 FQNNGV. The CDR3 has 16 amino acids. Trimming removed 5 bases at V and 3 bases at J, with 19 bases between.

The chain recombines TRBV11-2 with TRBJ2-7; TRBD2 might be the D (7 bases). V lost 5 bases to trimming and J lost 1 base, with 27 bases between them. This CDR3 region has 19 residues. Germline assignment: CDR1 SGHAT and CDR2 FQNNGV. In DNA form, the CDR3 reads TGTGCCAGCAGCCCGGGGTCGGGGGGCCGGGATTTTGGATCCTACGAGCAGTACTTC. It is translated as CASSPGSGGRDFGSYEQYF.

The CDR3 spells CASSQDPGTASYEQYF. CDR3 bases: TGCGCCAGCAGCCAAGATCCTGGGACAGCCTCCTACGAGCAGTACTTC. The chain is built from TRBV4-1 and TRBJ2-7; 7 bases are shared with TRBD1. Trimming at V came to 0 bases and at J to 0 bases, leaving 5 bases not matched to a gene. Germline V gives CDR1 MGHRA, CDR2 YSYEKL. The CDR3 has 16 residues.

V usage is TRBV11-2 and J usage is TRBJ2-1; 10 bases are a match to TRBD2. This CDR3 contains 18 residues. The trim removed 5 bases at V and 4 bases at J, leaving 14 bases unmatched. CDR1 is SGHAT and CDR2 is FQNNGV in the germline V gene. CDR3 sequence reads: CASSPRPSGSGVYNEQFF. The CDR3 region has the DNA TGTGCCAGCAGCCCAAGGCCTAGCGGGAGTGGCGTGTACAATGAGCAGTTCTTC.

The chain is built from TRBV6-2 or TRBV6-3 and TRBJ1-1, with D possibly TRBD1 on 5 matching bases. Germline V gene sequence: CDR1 MNHEY, CDR2 SVGEGT. The V end was cut by 2 bases, the J end by 1 base, with 17 bases between. This CDR3 has 17 amino acids. DNA of the CDR3: TGTGCCAGCAGTTACGTAACCAGGGCCAGGGCGAACACTGAAGCTTTCTTT. Translated: CASSYVTRARANTEAFF.

The chain has TRBV5-1 and TRBJ2-1; TRBD1 aligns across 8 bases. This CDR3 contains 15 residues. Per germline, CDR1 SGHRS and CDR2 YFSETQ. With 6 bases clipped from V and 5 bases from J, the junction kept 10 bases outside the gene matches. CDR3 coding DNA: TGCGCCAGCACCATCACCGGGACAGGACACAATGAGCAGTTCTTC. It specifies CASTITGTGHNEQFF. Drawing the rest from reference TRBV5-1 and TRBJ2-1, the complete variable domain is KAGVTQTPRYLIKTRGQQVTLSCSPISGHRSVSWYQQTPGQGLQFLFEYFSETQRNKGNFPGRFSGRQFSNSRSEMNVSTLELGDSALYLCASTITGTGHNEQFFGPGTRLTVL.

This chain links TRBV3-1 (or the pseudogene TRBV3-2) with TRBJ1-1; D is uncertain. Germline CDR1 and CDR2: LGHDT and YNNKEL (reference sequence). The CDR3 has 16 residues. Deletions cut 0 bases from V and 6 bases from J, with 17 bases between. The CDR3 coding sequence is TGTGCCAGCAGCCAAGATTTTGGCCTGCCCTATCCTGAAGCTTTCTTT. Translating it yields CASSQDFGLPYPEAFF.

The chain combines TRBV4-1 with TRBJ1-2; D unclear. In germline, CDR1 is MGHRA, CDR2 YSYEKL. The ends were cut back, 0 bases at V and 6 bases at J, with 14 bases in the middle. The CDR3 is 15 amino acids. The CDR3 bases are TGCGCCAGCAGCCAAGATGACACGGGGATCCATGGCTACACCTTC. It translates to CASSQDDTGIHGYTF.

This clone was counted once. This chain links TRBV15 with TRBJ2-2; no reliable D call. Germline V gives CDR1 LNHNV, CDR2 YYDKDF (reference sequence). V lost 6 bases to trimming and J lost 1 base, with 9 bases between them. The CDR3 extends over 14 amino acids. The CDR3 bases are TGTGCCACCAGTGCGCTAAGGAACACCGGGGAGCTGTTTTTT. This encodes CATSALRNTGELFF.

The chain recombines TRBV19 with TRBJ1-5, with 11 bases aligning to TRBD1. From germline, CDR1 is LNHDA and CDR2 SQIVND (reference sequence). The V and J ends lost 4 bases and 3 bases, in that order; junction bases with no gene match: 11. This CDR3 has 18 residues. The CDR3 DNA follows: TGTGCCAGTAGTACAAACCGGGACAGGGGGAAGGACAATCAGCCCCAGCATTTT. Protein product: CASSTNRDRGKDNQPQHF.

V and J are TRBV5-4 and TRBJ2-3, with 7 bases that match TRBD2. There are 16 residues in the CDR3. CDR1 SGHNT and CDR2 YYREEE come from the germline V gene (reference sequence). Unmatched junction bases numbered 6, after V lost 2 bases and J lost 0 bases. CDR3 region: CASSFLLAASTDTQYF. For the CDR3, the DNA is TGTGCCAGCAGCTTTCTTCTAGCGGCTAGCACAGATACGCAGTATTTT.

V is TRBV20-1 and J is TRBJ1-2; D gene ambiguous. CDR3 length: 12 amino acids. CDR1 is DFQATT and CDR2 is SNEGSKA in the germline V gene (reference sequence). Trimming cost V 3 bases and J 2 bases, with 7 bases left between them. DNA of the CDR3: TGCAGTGCTAGTGGCAGCAACTATGGCTACACCTTC. Amino acids: CSASGSNYGYTF.

The gene calls are TRBV19 and TRBJ2-1; 9 bases line up with TRBD2. Germline V gene lookup returns CDR1 LNHDA and CDR2 SQIVND (reference sequence). The CDR3 runs 15 residues. Germline trimming cut 3 bases from V and 6 bases from J; bases unmatched to any gene: 6. The CDR3 DNA is TGTGCCAGTAGTATGACCCTTAGCGGGAGCAATGAGCAGTTCTTC. Translating gives CASSMTLSGSNEQFF.

The J gene is TRBJ1-6, the V gene TRBV7-2; D unclear. The CDR3 extends over 14 amino acids. V lost 2 bases, J lost 6 bases, and 8 bases lay in between. The germline CDR1 and CDR2 sequences are SGHTA and FQGNSA. CDR3 protein: CASSLKQINSPLHF. The DNA for the CDR3 is TGTGCCAGCAGCTTAAAACAGATTAATTCACCCCTCCACTTT. The variable domain in full, with the rest retrieved from reference TRBV7-2 and TRBJ1-6, is GAGVSQSPSNKVTEKGKDVELRCDPISGHTALYWYRQSLGQGLEFLIYFQGNSAPDKSGLPSDRFSAERTGGSVSTLTIQRTQQEDSAVYLCASSLKQINSPLHFGNGTRLTVT.

The rearrangement joins TRBV7-2 to TRBJ1-1, with 8 bases fitting TRBD1. The CDR3 extends over 14 amino acids. With 2 bases clipped from V and 10 bases from J, the junction kept 9 bases outside the gene matches. Germline CDR1 SGHTA, CDR2 FQGNSA. The CDR3 loop is CASSLYQGALPAFF. The CDR3 DNA reads TGTGCCAGCAGCTTATATCAGGGGGCGCTGCCAGCTTTCTTT. Together with reference TRBV7-2 and TRBJ1-1, the CDR3 gives the full variable domain: GAGVSQSPSNKVTEKGKDVELRCDPISGHTALYWYRQSLGQGLEFLIYFQGNSAPDKSGLPSDRFSAERTGGSVSTLTIQRTQQEDSAVYLCASSLYQGALPAFFGQGTRLTVV.

CDR3 DNA: TGTGCCAGCAGAGCCGGGGCGCCTAACAATCAGCCCCAGCATTTT. This translates into CASRAGAPNNQPQHF. V is TRBV28 and J is TRBJ1-5; tentatively, D is TRBD1 (5 bases). Germline CDR1 MDHEN, CDR2 SYDVKM. V was pared by 6 bases and J by 3 bases, with 15 bases between. The length of the CDR3 is 15 residues. Complete variable domain (other parts from reference TRBV28 and TRBJ1-5): DVKVTQSSRYLVKRTGEKVFLECVQDMDHENMFWYRQDPGLGLRLIYFSYDVKMKEKGDIPEGYSVSREKKERFSLILESASTNQTSMYLCASRAGAPNNQPQHFGDGTRLSIL.

J is TRBJ2-2 and V is TRBV7-9, with D possibly matching TRBD2 (6 bases). CDR1 SEHNR and CDR2 FQNEAQ come from the germline V gene (reference sequence). There are 15 residues in the CDR3. V gave up 6 bases and J gave up 1 base, with 12 bases separating them. CDR3 nucleotide sequence: TGTGCCAGCAGGTTGGAGGGAAAGAACACCGGGGAGCTGTTTTTT. Amino acid sequence: CASRLEGKNTGELFF.

The CDR3 here is CASSSGAPAQYF. The CDR3 region has the DNA TGTGCCAGCAGTTCTGGGGCGCCGGCCCAGTACTTC. This chain uses TRBV6-5 with TRBJ2-5, with a possible D match to TRBD1 (5 bases). The CDR3 runs 12 residues. With 4 bases removed from V and 9 bases from J, the gap between germline ends came to 12 bases. The V gene's germline CDR1 is MNHEY and CDR2 SVGAGI.

The V and J genes are TRBV4-3 and TRBJ2-1; 7 bases line up with TRBD2. The germline gives CDR1 LGHNA, CDR2 YSLEER. The ends lost 0 bases at V and 11 bases at J; junction bases unmatched: 1. The CDR3 has 12 residues. Here the CDR3 reads CASSQESGKQFF. DNA for the CDR3: TGCGCCAGCAGCCAAGAGAGCGGGAAGCAGTTCTTC.

V is TRBV28 and J is TRBJ2-7; D might be TRBD2 (6 bases). V lost 2 bases and J 0 bases, leaving 11 bases between the germline ends. The germline gives CDR1 MDHEN, CDR2 SYDVKM. The CDR3 contains 15 residues. The CDR3 DNA reads as TGTGCCAGCAGTTTAGGGGACTGGAGCTCCTACGAGCAGTACTTC. Protein: CASSLGDWSSYEQYF.

The genes are TRBV28 and TRBJ1-6, with TRBD1 as a possible D gene (6 bases). Germline assignment: CDR1 MDHEN and CDR2 SYDVKM. The CDR3 loop spans 14 amino acids. The ends were cut back, 3 bases at V and 5 bases at J, with 8 bases in the middle. The CDR3 nucleotides read TGTGCCAGCAGTTTGACAGGCGATAATTCACCCCTCCACTTT. Residues: CASSLTGDNSPLHF.

The chain is built from TRBV7-2 and TRBJ2-2, with unresolved D. V lost 1 base, J lost 6 bases, and 9 bases lay in between. CDR1 SGHTA and CDR2 FQGNSA come from the germline V gene. The CDR3 contains 14 residues. In DNA form, the CDR3 reads TGTGCCAGCAGCTTAGACGTAAACCCCGGGGAGCTGTTTTTT. Residues: CASSLDVNPGELFF.

The chain uses TRBV5-1 and TRBJ2-3, with 8 positions matching TRBD2. V gave up 3 bases and J gave up 4 bases; unmatched junction bases: 10. The CDR3 loop spans 16 amino acids. Germline CDR1 and CDR2: SGHRS and YFSETQ. CDR3 residues: CASSSLAGRRADTQYF. In DNA, the CDR3 is TGCGCCAGCAGCTCCTTAGCGGGAAGGAGGGCAGATACGCAGTATTTT.